Each of the 32 T cell receptor beta chains below was sequenced from the same sample in a study of T cells in Graves' hyperthyroidism and ophthalmopathy (dated by TCRdb to about 2019). Receptor libraries were prepared by multiplex PCR. TCRdb records Illumina HiSeq 2000 as the sequencer. The TCR beta CDR3 regions were amplified from RNA transcripts. The first round of RT-PCR for the TCR CDR3 was performed with the HTBI primer set and the Qiagen OneStep RT-PCR kit. TCRdb applied fastp at Q25 and MiXCR to the public reads, then kept only in-frame beta chains. Entries that share a CDR3 protein sequence are merged under the most common genes and DNA. This sample lists about 610,000 distinct CDR3 sequences; 15% to 20% were detected once. Roughly 3% of the sample lies in the top ten. Specimen: blood. The origin of the receptors is a middle-aged woman with Graves' ophthalmopathy.

The genes are TRBV6-1 and TRBJ1-2; D remains unclear. The CDR3 consists of 14 residues. The germline V gene has CDR1 MNHNS and CDR2 SASEGT. Trimming removed 5 bases at V and 1 base at J, with 11 bases between. For the CDR3, the DNA is TGTGCCAGCAGTCGGGAACCCTTTAACTATGGCTACACCTTC. Protein sequence: CASSREPFNYGYTF.

V and J are TRBV6-2 or TRBV6-3 and TRBJ2-3; 7 bases are a match to TRBD1. The V gene's germline CDR1 is MNHEY and CDR2 SVGEGT. CDR3 length: 15 amino acids. The V segment lost 7 bases and the J segment 2 bases; nucleotides outside the gene matches: 9. The CDR3 protein is CASTEGAQPTDTQYF. The CDR3 DNA reads as TGTGCCAGCACCGAGGGGGCCCAACCCACAGATACGCAGTATTTT.

This clonotype was seen a handful of times. The V call is TRBV20-1, the J call TRBJ2-1, with D possibly TRBD2 on 6 matching bases. The CDR3 extends over 12 amino acids. Germline V gives CDR1 DFQATT, CDR2 SNEGSKA (reference sequence). The V end was cut by 4 bases, the J end by 7 bases, with 11 bases between. CDR3 sequence: CSATGSWNEQFF. The CDR3 nucleotides are TGCAGTGCTACCGGGAGCTGGAATGAGCAGTTCTTC.

This chain connects TRBV28 to TRBJ1-5; TRBD1 matches at 8 bases. Trimming removed 8 bases from V and 1 base from J; junction bases left unmatched: 7. The CDR3 runs 15 residues. CDR1 and CDR2 from the germline V gene are MDHEN and SYDVKM. As DNA, the CDR3 is TGTGCCAGCCAGTGGACAGGGAACAGCAATCAGCCCCAGCATTTT. As protein: CASQWTGNSNQPQHF.

The V gene is TRBV6-1, the J gene TRBJ2-7, with D perhaps matching TRBD1 (6 bases). V lost 5 bases to trimming and J lost 2 bases, with 16 bases between them. This CDR3 comprises 15 residues. Germline CDR1 is MNHNS and CDR2 is SASEGT. The CDR3 region has the DNA TGTGCCAGCAGTACCCCGACAGGTGACACCTACGAGCAGTACTTC. It encodes CASSTPTGDTYEQYF.

This clonotype was observed at least ten times. The J gene is TRBJ1-4, the V gene TRBV12-3 or TRBV12-4; TRBD1 aligns across 10 bases. The CDR3 is 14 amino acids. The V segment lost 5 bases and the J segment 7 bases; nucleotides outside the gene matches: 4. This CDR3 reads CASSRGQGFEKLFF. The CDR3 nucleotides are TGTGCCAGCAGTCGGGGACAGGGGTTTGAAAAACTGTTTTTT.

Note on this clonotype: A much larger clone lies a single base off, so this may be a read error. The gene calls are TRBV28 and TRBJ2-1; weak D call: TRBD2 (6 bases). Between the trimmed V and J ends, which lost 5 bases and 5 bases, there was a span of 13 bases. Germline-derived CDR1 and CDR2 are MDHEN and SYDVKM. This CDR3 contains 14 residues. CDR3 sequence reads: CASSGGTGDNEQFF. The CDR3 coding sequence is TGTGCCAGCAGTGGGGGGACGGGGGACAATGAGCAGTTCTTC.

The chain is built from TRBV2 and TRBJ2-2, with 8 bases aligning to TRBD2. This CDR3 spans 17 amino acids. Germline CDR1 reads SNHLY; CDR2 reads FYNNEI. The J segment lost 0 bases and the V segment lost 2 bases, leaving 5 bases of the junction unmatched. The CDR3 here is CASSEPSGPANTGELFF. The CDR3 DNA reads TGTGCCAGCAGTGAACCTAGCGGGCCCGCGAACACCGGGGAGCTGTTTTTT.

This clonotype was counted between two and nine times. The chain uses TRBV6-4 and TRBJ1-6; 7 bases line up with TRBD1. The trim removed 5 bases at V and 5 bases at J, leaving 6 bases unmatched. Germline V CDR1 and CDR2: MRHNA, SNTAGT. The CDR3 sequence is 15 residues long. CDR3 residues: CASSPGQVHNSPLHF. As DNA, the CDR3 is TGTGCCAGCAGTCCAGGACAGGTCCATAATTCACCCCTCCACTTT.

This clonotype was seen a few times. The chain links TRBV10-3 to TRBJ1-1; 7 bases match TRBD1. This CDR3 contains 17 residues. The ends lost 2 bases at V and 0 bases at J; junction bases unmatched: 9. From germline, CDR1 is ENHRY and CDR2 SYGVKD. In DNA, the CDR3 is TGTGCCATCAGTGAGCCGGACAGGTCAAAATTGAACACTGAAGCTTTCTTT. This sequence encodes CAISEPDRSKLNTEAFF.

The chain uses TRBV12-3 or TRBV12-4 and TRBJ2-1, with TRBD2 as a possible D gene (5 bases). With 5 bases removed from V and 12 bases from J, the gap between germline ends came to 14 bases. This CDR3 has 12 residues. The CDR3 reads CASSPGGQRQFF. CDR3 sequence (DNA): TGTGCCAGCAGTCCAGGAGGCCAGAGGCAGTTCTTC.

This clonotype turned up a few times. V usage is TRBV27 and J usage is TRBJ2-4; the D call may be TRBD1 or TRBD2 (5 bases each). This CDR3 is built from 17 residues. Germline V gene data show CDR1 as MNHEY and CDR2 as SMNVEV (reference sequence). Trimming took 2 bases from V and 3 from J, leaving 17 bases between them. CDR3 sequence (DNA): TGTGCCAGCAGTTTAGGGCGGGCAGGGCAAGACAAAAACATTCAGTACTTC. It translates to CASSLGRAGQDKNIQYF.

This clonotype came up a few times. The V gene is TRBV2, the J gene TRBJ1-1, with TRBD1 as a possible D gene (5 bases). This CDR3 has 13 amino acids. CDR1 and CDR2 (germline): SNHLY, FYNNEI. With 4 bases removed from V and 7 bases from J, the gap between germline ends came to 13 bases. CDR3 protein: CASSGGLTYEAFF. DNA for the CDR3: TGTGCCAGCAGTGGGGGACTGACCTATGAAGCTTTCTTT.

This clonotype was detected a few times. The chain is built from TRBV6-1 and TRBJ2-5; D gene unclear. Germline V lookup: CDR1 MNHNS, CDR2 SASEGT. This CDR3 region has 12 residues. V was pared by 5 bases and J by 3 bases, with 7 bases between. The CDR3 DNA reads TGTGCCAGCAGTAGAAAAAAAGAGACCCAGTACTTC. Translating gives CASSRKKETQYF.

Ten or more counts support this clonotype. At one of its ends the junction is not consistent with the germline gene, which may arise from a read error. The chain carries TRBV2 and TRBJ2-1; 8 bases are shared with TRBD2. This CDR3 contains 14 residues. Per the germline V gene, CDR1 is SNHLY and CDR2 is FYNNEI. CDR3 amino acids: CASKVTSGSDEQFF. In DNA form, the CDR3 reads TGTGCTAGCAAGGTCACTAGCGGCTCGGATGAGCAGTTCTTC.

This clonotype showed up many times. The rearrangement joins TRBV20-1 to TRBJ2-1; TRBD2 agrees at 9 bases. The V gene's germline CDR1 is DFQATT and CDR2 SNEGSKA (reference sequence). V dropped 3 bases and J dropped 4; count of bases not matched to a gene: 4. CDR3 length equals 14 residues. CDR3 in amino acids: CSARSSGKYNEQFF. CDR3 DNA: TGCAGTGCTAGGTCTAGCGGGAAATACAATGAGCAGTTCTTC.

The gene calls are TRBV9 and TRBJ2-1; 9 bases line up with TRBD2. The V gene's germline CDR1 is SGDLS and CDR2 YYNGEE. Trimming removed 0 bases from V and 4 bases from J; junction bases left unmatched: 8. There are 17 residues in the CDR3. CDR3 sequence reads: CASSVGRWSGRYNEQFF. In DNA, the CDR3 is TGTGCCAGCAGCGTAGGAAGATGGAGCGGGAGGTACAATGAGCAGTTCTTC. Filled out from reference TRBV9 and TRBJ2-1, the complete variable domain reads DSGVTQTPKHLITATGQRVTLRCSPRSGDLSVYWYQQSLDQGLQFLIQYYNGEERAKGNILERFSAQQFPDLHSELNLSSLELGDSALYFCASSVGRWSGRYNEQFFGPGTRLTVL.

V usage is TRBV28 and J usage is TRBJ1-2, with D possibly being TRBD1 (5 bases). CDR1 MDHEN and CDR2 SYDVKM come from the germline V gene. This CDR3 is built from 13 residues. V was trimmed by 6 bases and J by 5 bases, leaving 13 bases between them. CDR3 DNA: TGTGCCAGCAGACAGACAGTGACTTATGGCTACACCTTC. Encoded protein: CASRQTVTYGYTF.

The V gene is TRBV11-2, the J gene TRBJ1-5; TRBD1 aligns across 10 bases. The germline V gene has CDR1 SGHAT and CDR2 FQNNGV. The V segment lost 5 bases and the J segment 0 bases; nucleotides outside the gene matches: 16. The length of the CDR3 is 20 residues. CDR3 sequence: CASSHGHGTGDRNSNQPQHF. The CDR3 coding sequence is TGTGCCAGCAGCCATGGGCATGGGACAGGGGATCGAAATAGCAATCAGCCCCAGCATTTT. Variable domain in full (rest from reference TRBV11-2 and TRBJ1-5): EAGVAQSPRYKIIEKRQSVAFWCNPISGHATLYWYQQILGQGPKLLIQFQNNGVVDDSQLPKDRFSAERLKGVDSTLKIQPAKLEDSAVYLCASSHGHGTGDRNSNQPQHFGDGTRLSIL.

This chain connects TRBV29-1 to TRBJ2-7, with TRBD1 identical over 7 bases. The germline CDR1 and CDR2 sequences are SQVTM and ANQGSEA. J lost 4 bases, V lost 5 bases, and 8 bases had no gene match. This CDR3 has 13 amino acids. DNA of the CDR3: TGCAGCGTTTCCCGGGCCAGGGGGTACGAGCAGTACTTC. Translating it yields CSVSRARGYEQYF.

V usage is TRBV5-1 and J usage is TRBJ1-1, with D possibly TRBD1 on 5 matching bases. Germline V gene lookup returns CDR1 SGHRS and CDR2 YFSETQ. V was cut by 6 bases and J by 1 base, with 13 bases left in between. CDR3 length equals 14 residues. The CDR3 nucleotides read TGCGCCAGCACCTCACAGGCGCCGAACACTGAAGCTTTCTTT. The encoded protein is CASTSQAPNTEAFF.

Turning to this clonotype: A read error is possible here, since a much larger clone lies one base away. J is TRBJ2-2 and V is TRBV2; the match to TRBD1 covers 7 bases. V shed 6 bases, J shed 1 base, and the junction held 5 bases outside the gene matches. CDR1 and CDR2 (germline): SNHLY, FYNNEI. The CDR3 extends over 15 amino acids. CDR3 DNA sequence: TGTGCCAGCAGCCACGGGACAGTGAACACCGGGGAGCTGTTTTTT. Protein: CASSHGTVNTGELFF.

The V and J genes are TRBV20-1 and TRBJ1-3; no firm D call. Germline lookup yields CDR1 DFQATT and CDR2 SNEGSKA (reference sequence). The CDR3 loop spans 14 amino acids. V lost 5 bases and J lost 0, with 11 bases in between. CDR3 nucleotides: TGCAGTGCTCCTGACACCAGCTCTGGAAACACCATATATTTT. Its translation is CSAPDTSSGNTIYF.

The V gene is TRBV28, the J gene TRBJ2-7; 10 bases map to TRBD2. The V segment lost 7 bases and the J segment 4 bases; nucleotides outside the gene matches: 13. The germline gives CDR1 MDHEN, CDR2 SYDVKM. The CDR3 extends over 16 amino acids. In nucleotides, the CDR3 is TGTGCCAGCACCCGGACTAGCGGACCAGCGGTGTACGAGCAGTACTTC. It codes for CASTRTSGPAVYEQYF.

The chain couples TRBV3-1 to TRBJ1-4, with unresolved D. This CDR3 contains 15 residues. Germline V lookup: CDR1 LGHDT, CDR2 YNNKEL (reference sequence). V dropped 1 base and J dropped 6 bases, with 12 bases sitting between them. The CDR3 coding sequence is TGTGCCAGCAGCCAAGGGGGAAATGAGGATGAAAAACTGTTTTTT. Translated: CASSQGGNEDEKLFF. Full variable domain (outside the CDR3, taken from reference TRBV3-1 and TRBJ1-4): DTAVSQTPKYLVTQMGNDKSIKCEQNLGHDTMYWYKQDSKKFLKIMFSYNNKELIINETVPNRFSPKSPDKAHLNLHINSLELGDSAVYFCASSQGGNEDEKLFFGSGTQLSVL.

The rearrangement links TRBV4-1 to TRBJ2-7, with a possible D match to TRBD2 (5 bases). This CDR3 is built from 17 residues. V was trimmed by 11 bases and J by 2 bases, leaving 28 bases between them. Germline V gene lookup returns CDR1 MGHRA and CDR2 YSYEKL. The CDR3 nucleotides are TGCGCCGTCAGCCGAGGAAGTCAGGTAGCGTTCCCCTACGAGCAGTACTTC. Its protein product is CAVSRGSQVAFPYEQYF.

This clonotype was counted many times. The chain carries TRBV20-1 and TRBJ2-1; 8 bases map to TRBD2. With 1 base clipped from V and 6 bases from J, the junction kept 8 bases outside the gene matches. The CDR3 extends over 15 amino acids. CDR1 is DFQATT and CDR2 is SNEGSKA in the germline V gene (reference sequence). The CDR3 DNA is TGCAGTGCTAGAGTGGATTCGGGGGGGCGCAATGAGCAGTTCTTC. Translating it yields CSARVDSGGRNEQFF.

Ten or more counts support this clonotype. For the CDR3, the DNA is TGCGCCAGCAGCTTGGAGACAGGGGGAAATGGCTACACCTTC. It translates to CASSLETGGNGYTF. The chain carries TRBV5-1 and TRBJ1-2, with 9 positions matching TRBD1. After removal of 0 bases from V and 6 bases from J, the junction contained 3 bases not matched to a gene. Looked up from germline, CDR1 is SGHRS and CDR2 is YFSETQ. This CDR3 comprises 14 residues.

The J gene is TRBJ2-1, the V gene TRBV20-1; 10 nucleotides align to TRBD1. The CDR3 totals 15 residues. V was clipped by 6 bases and J by 10 bases; unmatched bases: 15. CDR1 is DFQATT, CDR2 SNEGSKA, per germline (reference sequence). CDR3 protein: CSAPRQGANTGEQFF. The DNA of the CDR3 is TGCAGTGCCCCCCGACAGGGGGCCAACACCGGGGAGCAGTTCTTC.

This clonotype was seen many times. The V and J genes are TRBV6-1 and TRBJ2-7; TRBD1 matches 7 bases. Trimming cost V 6 bases and J 4 bases; bases outside gene matches: 12. Germline CDR1 MNHNS, CDR2 SASEGT. This CDR3 contains 15 residues. The CDR3 DNA reads TGTGCCAGCAGCTATCGACAGGGCCAAGGATACGAGCAGTACTTC. Encoded protein: CASSYRQGQGYEQYF.

The rearrangement links TRBV6-1 to TRBJ1-4, with D perhaps matching TRBD1 (6 bases). The CDR3 covers 17 residues. Trimming left V 2 bases short and J 7 bases short, with 20 bases between. Germline V gives CDR1 MNHNS, CDR2 SASEGT. CDR3 DNA sequence: TGTGCCAGCAGTGAAAACCCTTTCACAGGGTTGGGTGAAAAACTGTTTTTT. This gives the protein CASSENPFTGLGEKLFF.

In this sample, this clonotype turned up many times. V and J are TRBV7-3 and TRBJ2-7; D is tentatively TRBD1 or TRBD2 (5 bases each). V dropped 5 bases and J dropped 7 bases, with 15 bases sitting between them. The CDR3 is 13 amino acids. CDR1 and CDR2 from the germline V gene are SGHTA and FQGTGA. The CDR3 nucleotides are TGTGCCAGCAGCGAAGGACCAGGGACGGAGCAGTACTTC. Translated: CASSEGPGTEQYF.